A single sample gave rise to the 23 T cell receptor beta chains below, sequenced in a study of T cell responses to AZD1222 COVID-19 vaccine. Assay used: immunoSEQ multiplex PCR; TCRdb lists only in-frame clones, some missing. Of some 110,000 clones listed, nearly 90% are singletons. This specimen was peripheral blood, taken 28 days after the second AZD1222 dose. The source is an adult who received the AZD1222 COVID-19 vaccine.

The chain couples TRBV28 to TRBJ1-6; tentative D call: TRBD1 (6 bases). Germline CDR1 and CDR2: MDHEN and SYDVKM. The CDR3 spans 15 residues. V was pared by 3 bases and J by 7 bases, with 13 bases between. The CDR3 is CASSFGSQGNSPLHF. The CDR3 region has the DNA TGTGCCAGCAGTTTTGGAAGTCAGGGGAATTCACCCCTCCACTTT.

This rearrangement joins TRBV2 to TRBJ2-3, with 7 bases that match TRBD1. Germline assignment: CDR1 SNHLY and CDR2 FYNNEI. Trimming removed 5 bases from V and 1 base from J; junction bases left unmatched: 6. There are 15 residues in the CDR3. The CDR3 DNA follows: TGTGCCAGCAGTCTTACAGGGGTCGGCACAGATACGCAGTATTTT. The encoded protein is CASSLTGVGTDTQYF.

This clone was recorded once. J is TRBJ2-1 and V is TRBV7-2, with 13 bases identical to TRBD2. CDR1 SGHTA and CDR2 FQGNSA come from the germline V gene. With V trimmed by 5 bases and J by 9 bases, 10 bases remained unmatched. This CDR3 has 16 amino acids. This CDR3 reads CASSIRLAGGLGEQFF. In DNA, the CDR3 is TGTGCCAGCAGCATCCGACTAGCGGGAGGATTGGGTGAGCAGTTCTTC.

The chain combines TRBV14 with TRBJ1-6; D ambiguous. Looked up from germline, CDR1 is SGHDN and CDR2 is FVKESK. V gave up 1 base and J gave up 6 bases, with 7 bases separating them. This CDR3 has 14 residues. The CDR3 spells CASSQGDGNSPLHF. The CDR3 DNA is TGTGCCAGCAGCCAAGGAGACGGTAATTCACCCCTCCACTTT.

This clone appeared once. The chain joins TRBV7-6 to TRBJ2-2, with 7 bases that match TRBD2. Germline V gives CDR1 SGHVS, CDR2 FNYEAQ. The V gene end was trimmed by 5 bases and the J gene end by 7 bases; junction bases not matched to a gene: 4. CDR3 size: 13 residues. The CDR3 protein is CASSPREGGELFF. In DNA, the CDR3 is TGTGCCAGCAGCCCTAGGGAGGGCGGGGAGCTGTTTTTT.

The CDR3 DNA follows: TGTGCCAGTAGTATGACAGGGGCTGGGGCCAACGTCCTGACTTTC. Encoded protein: CASSMTGAGANVLTF. The rearrangement links TRBV19 to TRBJ2-6, with 8 bases matching TRBD1. Germline V gene lookup returns CDR1 LNHDA and CDR2 SQIVND (reference sequence). CDR3 length: 15 residues. V lost 3 bases to trimming and J lost 2 bases; unmatched junction nucleotides: 0.

This clone was observed a single time. V is TRBV3-1 (or the pseudogene TRBV3-2) and J is TRBJ1-1; D remains unclear. CDR1 LGHDT and CDR2 YNNKEL come from the germline V gene (reference sequence). The CDR3 sequence is 11 residues long. V lost 8 bases and J lost 4, with 8 bases in between. In DNA, the CDR3 is TGTGCCAGCGCTACGGGCACTGAAGCTTTCTTT. Protein sequence: CASATGTEAFF.

The rearrangement joins TRBV3-1 (or the pseudogene TRBV3-2) to TRBJ2-7, with TRBD2 identical over 8 bases. The trim removed 0 bases at V and 3 bases at J, leaving 4 bases unmatched. From germline, CDR1 is LGHDT and CDR2 YNNKEL (reference sequence). This CDR3 is 15 amino acids long. The CDR3 region has the DNA TGTGCCAGCAGCCAAGATCTCGCGGGAGGCTACGAGCAGTACTTC. Its protein is CASSQDLAGGYEQYF.

The chain's CDR3 is CASRRQPSNEKLFF. The DNA for the CDR3 is TGCGCCAGCAGAAGGCAGCCTTCTAATGAAAAACTGTTTTTT. The V and J genes are TRBV5-1 and TRBJ1-4, with no clear D. The ends were cut back, 5 bases at V and 3 bases at J, with 11 bases in the middle. The germline CDR1 and CDR2 sequences are SGHRS and YFSETQ. CDR3 length: 14 residues.

This chain uses TRBV7-2 with TRBJ2-5; the match to TRBD1 covers 8 bases. After removal of 3 bases from V and 5 bases from J, the junction contained 5 bases not matched to a gene. Germline assignment: CDR1 SGHTA and CDR2 FQGNSA. The CDR3 totals 14 residues. For the CDR3, the DNA is TGTGCCAGCAGCTTTACAGGGGGTGGGGAGACCCAGTACTTC. It translates to CASSFTGGGETQYF.

This chain links TRBV7-2 with TRBJ2-5, with D perhaps TRBD2 (5 bases). The V and J ends lost 4 bases and 0 bases respectively, with 12 bases between them. The CDR3 length is 15 residues. The germline CDR1 and CDR2 sequences are SGHTA and FQGNSA. CDR3 sequence: CASSSQVGNQETQYF. The CDR3 nucleotides are TGTGCCAGCAGCTCCCAAGTCGGGAACCAAGAGACCCAGTACTTC.

The chain links TRBV29-1 to TRBJ2-3; 8 bases match TRBD2. The junction had 4 bases not matched to a gene; V was cut back by 4 bases and J by 1 base. The germline V gene has CDR1 SQVTM and CDR2 ANQGSEA. This CDR3 comprises 14 residues. The CDR3 protein is CSVGAGVGTDTQYF. CDR3 DNA: TGCAGCGTTGGAGCGGGAGTTGGCACAGATACGCAGTATTTT.

The V call is TRBV5-8, the J call TRBJ2-7; 8 positions agree with TRBD1. This CDR3 comprises 15 residues. CDR1 SGHTS and CDR2 YDEGEE come from the germline V gene. Trimming took 3 bases from V and 1 from J; bases not matched to a gene: 6. CDR3: CASSYGQGQSYEQYF. Here the CDR3 DNA reads TGTGCCAGCAGCTACGGACAGGGTCAGTCCTACGAGCAGTACTTC.

V is TRBV27 and J is TRBJ1-4; 9 nucleotides align to TRBD1. Germline trimming cut 2 bases from V and 7 bases from J; bases unmatched to any gene: 2. Germline CDR1 is MNHEY and CDR2 is SMNVEV (reference sequence). The CDR3 is 14 residues long. DNA for the CDR3: TGTGCCAGCAGTTTAACAGGGGGCTTTGAAAAACTGTTTTTT. It specifies CASSLTGGFEKLFF. Combining the CDR3 with reference TRBV27 and TRBJ1-4 gives the whole variable domain EAQVTQNPRYLITVTGKKLTVTCSQNMNHEYMSWYRQDPGLGLRQIYYSMNVEVTDKGDVPEGYKVSRKEKRNFPLILESPSPNQTSLYFCASSLTGGFEKLFFGSGTQLSVL.

The rearrangement uses TRBV12-3 or TRBV12-4 and TRBJ1-2, with 7 bases aligning to TRBD1. V shed 4 bases, J shed 7 bases, and the junction held 6 bases outside the gene matches. The CDR3 loop spans 13 amino acids. CDR3 DNA: TGTGCCAGCAGTTCGTACAGGGGTAGTGGCTACACCTTC. It codes for CASSSYRGSGYTF.

V gene TRBV7-3 combines with J gene TRBJ2-3; D remains unclear. The CDR3 loop spans 13 amino acids. The germline gives CDR1 SGHTA, CDR2 FQGTGA. V dropped 1 base and J dropped 6 bases, with 8 bases sitting between them. The CDR3 sequence is CASSLNRIDTQYF. In DNA, the CDR3 is TGTGCCAGCAGCTTAAATAGAATTGATACGCAGTATTTT.

This clone was seen a handful of times. The chain employs TRBV7-2 and TRBJ2-1; 7 nucleotides match TRBD2. There are 13 residues in the CDR3. Germline V gene data show CDR1 as SGHTA and CDR2 as FQGNSA. Trimming removed 0 bases from V and 10 bases from J; junction bases left unmatched: 3. DNA of the CDR3: TGTGCCAGCAGCTTAGCGGGAGGGCTGGAGCAGTTCTTC. It translates to CASSLAGGLEQFF.

The V gene is TRBV7-3, the J gene TRBJ2-1, with 12 bases lining up with TRBD2. Trimming cost V 2 bases and J 4 bases; bases outside gene matches: 3. The CDR3 spans 16 residues. Germline CDR1 reads SGHTA; CDR2 reads FQGTGA. CDR3 sequence (DNA): TGTGCCAGCAGCTTAGTAGGGACTAGCGGGTACAATGAGCAGTTCTTC. Translation: CASSLVGTSGYNEQFF.

The chain combines TRBV19 with TRBJ2-1; D is possibly TRBD1 or TRBD2 (5 bases each). This CDR3 is 13 amino acids long. Deletions cut 3 bases from V and 9 bases from J, with 12 bases between. Germline lookup yields CDR1 LNHDA and CDR2 SQIVND (reference sequence). The CDR3 bases are TGTGCCAGTAGTATGGGGGTTTACGGTGAGCAGTTCTTC. This translates into CASSMGVYGEQFF.

The CDR3 sequence: CASSLSQGAGANVLTF. The CDR3 DNA follows: TGTGCCAGCAGTTTATCGCAGGGGGCTGGGGCCAACGTCCTGACTTTC. This chain joins TRBV28 and TRBJ2-6, with 7 bases fitting TRBD1. Per the germline V gene, CDR1 is MDHEN and CDR2 is SYDVKM. The CDR3 extends over 16 amino acids. V lost 1 base to trimming and J lost 2 bases; unmatched junction nucleotides: 2.

This clone was detected once. The chain's CDR3 is CASKIGTSGSYEQYF. The DNA for the CDR3 is TGTGCCAGCAAAATCGGGACTAGCGGCTCCTACGAGCAGTACTTC. V usage is TRBV27 and J usage is TRBJ2-7; 11 nucleotides align to TRBD2. The CDR3 consists of 15 residues. With V trimmed by 7 bases and J by 0 bases, 5 bases remained unmatched. Germline V gene data show CDR1 as MNHEY and CDR2 as SMNVEV (reference sequence).

This chain uses TRBV13 with TRBJ2-5; TRBD2 is a possible D gene (5 bases). The CDR3 runs to 15 residues. The ends were cut back, 1 base at V and 5 bases at J, with 14 bases in the middle. The germline V gene encodes CDR1 PRHDT and CDR2 FYEKMQ (reference sequence). The CDR3 here is CASSLAGSGGETQYF. CDR3 DNA sequence: TGTGCCAGCAGCTTAGCGGGGTCGGGCGGGGAGACCCAGTACTTC. Full variable domain (missing parts from reference TRBV13 and TRBJ2-5): AAGVIQSPRHLIKEKRETATLKCYPIPRHDTVYWYQQGPGQDPQFLISFYEKMQSDKGSIPDRFSAQQFSDYHSELNMSSLELGDSALYFCASSLAGSGGETQYFGPGTRLLVL.

V is TRBV7-2 and J is TRBJ1-6; D perhaps matches TRBD1 (6 bases). The length of the CDR3 is 17 residues. CDR1 and CDR2 (germline): SGHTA, FQGNSA. V was pared by 2 bases and J by 4 bases, with 15 bases between. The CDR3 here is CASSLITATGYNSPLHF. The CDR3 DNA is TGTGCCAGCAGCTTAATTACAGCGACAGGATATAATTCACCCCTCCACTTT.